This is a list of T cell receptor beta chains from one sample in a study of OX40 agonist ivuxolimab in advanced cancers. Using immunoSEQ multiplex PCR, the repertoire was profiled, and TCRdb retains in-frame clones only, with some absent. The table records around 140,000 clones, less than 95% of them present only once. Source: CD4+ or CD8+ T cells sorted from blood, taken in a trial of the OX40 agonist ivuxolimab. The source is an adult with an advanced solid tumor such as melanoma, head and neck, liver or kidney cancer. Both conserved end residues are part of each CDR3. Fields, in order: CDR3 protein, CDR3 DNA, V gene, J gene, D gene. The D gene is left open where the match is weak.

CASSYRAGTVNTEAFF	TGTGCCAGCAGCTATCGGGCCGGGACCGTGAACACTGAAGCTTTCTTT	TRBV7-2	TRBJ1-1	NA
CATLGEESSYNEQFF	TGTGCCACCCTCGGGGAGGAAAGCTCCTACAATGAGCAGTTCTTC	TRBV7-2	TRBJ2-1	NA
CASSPSRGEVNEQFF	TGTGCCAGCAGCCCCTCTAGAGGGGAGGTGAATGAGCAGTTCTTC	TRBV9	TRBJ2-1	NA
CASFSRGGYTF	TGTGCCAGCTTTAGCAGGGGAGGCTACACCTTC	TRBV28	TRBJ1-2	NA
CASSAGTSGWYEQYF	TGTGCCAGCAGCGCCGGGACTAGCGGATGGTACGAGCAGTACTTC	TRBV7-2	TRBJ2-7	TRBD2
CASSPRGEYTEAFF	TGTGCCAGCTCACCACGCGGAGAATACACTGAAGCTTTCTTT	TRBV18	TRBJ1-1	NA
CASNYRAAGSTNEKLFF	TGTGCCAGCAACTACCGCGCTGCAGGCTCAACTAATGAAAAACTGTTTTTT	TRBV28	TRBJ1-4	NA
CASSGRVNTGELFF	TGTGCCAGCAGCGGACGGGTGAACACCGGGGAGCTGTTTTTT	TRBV6-6	TRBJ2-2	NA
CASSLAAAQETQYF	TGTGCCAGCAGTTTAGCCGCGGCGCAAGAGACCCAGTACTTC	TRBV28	TRBJ2-5	NA
CASSPQGAGTYEQYF	TGTGCCAGCAGCCCTCAGGGGGCCGGAACCTACGAGCAGTACTTC	TRBV28	TRBJ2-7	TRBD1